Presented here are 19 T cell receptor beta chains from one specimen sequenced in a study of shared clonotypes between healthy human individuals. Sequencing used immunoSEQ multiplex PCR; TCRdb keeps in-frame clones, though not all of them. This table has 2 million to 2.5 million clones, more than 80% appearing once. The sample taken for sequencing was naive CD4+ T cells from PBMCs. Subset described: CD45RA+ positively selected. These receptors came from a young man in good health. Some clones in this sample may be carry-over from other donors' samples.

The V gene is TRBV5-1, the J gene TRBJ2-7, with D uncertain. Germline assignment: CDR1 SGHRS and CDR2 YFSETQ. CDR3 length equals 15 residues. With 4 bases removed from V and 0 bases from J, the gap between germline ends came to 14 bases. As DNA, the CDR3 is TGCGCCAGCAGCAGAGACCCAAGGAGCTCCTACGAGCAGTACTTC. Translated: CASSRDPRSSYEQYF.

This sequence joins TRBV5-1 and TRBJ2-7; a weak D match, TRBD1 (6 bases). The germline V gene has CDR1 SGHRS and CDR2 YFSETQ. The CDR3 runs to 15 residues. The germline V and J ends were trimmed by 3 bases and 2 bases, with 15 bases remaining between them. CDR3 DNA: TGCGCCAGCAGCTCCCCGGACAGCGATACCTACGAGCAGTACTTC. It translates to CASSSPDSDTYEQYF.

The chain employs TRBV4-3 and TRBJ2-7; 9 bases line up with TRBD2. After removal of 0 bases from V and 6 bases from J, the junction contained 6 bases not matched to a gene. CDR1 LGHNA and CDR2 YSLEER come from the germline V gene. The CDR3 is made up of 15 amino acids. CDR3 nucleotides: TGCGCCAGCAGCCAAGATGGTAGCGGGAGTTCCGAGCAGTACTTC. The encoded protein is CASSQDGSGSSEQYF.

The chain joins TRBV5-1 to TRBJ2-1; 12 bases align to TRBD2. The CDR3 covers 16 residues. The germline gives CDR1 SGHRS, CDR2 YFSETQ. Unmatched junction bases numbered 5, after V lost 3 bases and J lost 4 bases. This CDR3 reads CASSWGTSGPYNEQFF. For the CDR3, the DNA is TGCGCCAGCAGCTGGGGGACTAGCGGGCCTTACAATGAGCAGTTCTTC.

The V gene is TRBV21-1, the J gene TRBJ2-7; no check of the table's D call, TRBD2, against the DNA was made. TRBV21-1 is a pseudogene. This CDR3 has 9 amino acids. The CDR3 sequence: CASSTGQYF. CDR3 DNA: TGTGCCAGCAGCACGGGGCAGTACTTC.

J is TRBJ2-3 and V is TRBV4-2; D is undetermined. V shed 1 base and J shed 2 bases, with 7 bases lying between them. This CDR3 region has 14 residues. The germline CDR1 and CDR2 sequences are LGHNA and YNFKEQ. In DNA form, the CDR3 reads TGTGCCAGCAGCCAAGGGAGCCACACAGATACGCAGTATTTT. Translated: CASSQGSHTDTQYF.

The CDR3 DNA reads as TGTGCCAGCAGCTACCGGCCGTCCACCGGGGAGCTGTTTTTT. Encoded protein: CASSYRPSTGELFF. V gene TRBV7-2 combines with J gene TRBJ2-2, with D unclear. The CDR3 has 14 amino acids. CDR1 SGHTA and CDR2 FQGNSA come from the germline V gene. The germline V and J ends were trimmed by 4 bases and 4 bases, with 10 bases remaining between them.

This chain joins TRBV2 and TRBJ2-1; TRBD1 matches at 9 bases. Germline trimming cut 5 bases from V and 6 bases from J; bases unmatched to any gene: 8. CDR1 is SNHLY, CDR2 FYNNEI, per germline. The CDR3 sequence is 15 residues long. CDR3: CASSLRGQGSNEQFF. The CDR3, as DNA: TGTGCCAGCAGTCTTCGGGGACAGGGATCCAATGAGCAGTTCTTC.

The chain couples TRBV11-2 to TRBJ2-2, with 10 nucleotides matching TRBD2. The J segment lost 5 bases and the V segment lost 2 bases, leaving 5 bases of the junction unmatched. This CDR3 region has 16 residues. Germline V CDR1 and CDR2: SGHAT, FQNNGV. The CDR3 nucleotides read TGTGCCAGCAGCTTACTAGCGGGAGTTTATACCGGGGAGCTGTTTTTT. It codes for CASSLLAGVYTGELFF.

This clone is a singleton in its sample. The V and J genes are TRBV5-6 and TRBJ1-1; a weak D match, TRBD1 (6 bases). This CDR3 spans 15 amino acids. Trimming removed 0 bases at V and 0 bases at J, with 9 bases between. The germline V gene has CDR1 SGHDT and CDR2 YYEEEE. DNA for the CDR3: TGTGCCAGCAGCTTGGCCGGACAGCTGAACACTGAAGCTTTCTTT. This gives the protein CASSLAGQLNTEAFF. Looking up the rest from reference TRBV5-6 and TRBJ1-1 gives the full variable domain: DAGVTQSPTHLIKTRGQQVTLRCSPKSGHDTVSWYQQALGQGPQFIFQYYEEEERQRGNFPDRFSGHQFPNYSSELNVNALLLGDSALYLCASSLAGQLNTEAFFGQGTRLTVV.

V gene TRBV27 combines with J gene TRBJ2-3, with 7 bases lining up with TRBD2. CDR3 size: 12 residues. Germline CDR1 is MNHEY and CDR2 is SMNVEV (reference sequence). Trimming cost V 9 bases and J 0 bases; bases outside gene matches: 0. The CDR3 nucleotides read TGTGCCAGTAGCGGGAGCACAGATACGCAGTATTTT. It encodes CASSGSTDTQYF.

The chain joins TRBV7-3 to TRBJ2-3; D may be TRBD2 (5 bases). With 3 bases removed from V and 4 bases from J, the gap between germline ends came to 8 bases. CDR1 and CDR2 from the germline V gene are SGHTA and FQGTGA. The CDR3 extends over 13 amino acids. As DNA, the CDR3 is TGTGCCAGCAGCTTCGGACTGTCAGATACGCAGTATTTT. This translates into CASSFGLSDTQYF.

V usage is TRBV5-1 and J usage is TRBJ2-5; no definite D call. The CDR3 is 14 residues long. V was shortened by 9 bases and J by 1 base, with 16 bases between the two germline ends. Germline CDR1 SGHRS, CDR2 YFSETQ. CDR3 protein: CATNTGRIQETQYF. The CDR3 coding sequence is TGCGCCACCAATACCGGACGGATCCAAGAGACCCAGTACTTC.

The chain uses TRBV14 and TRBJ1-2; perhaps TRBD1 as D (5 bases). Between the trimmed V and J ends, which lost 1 base and 1 base, there was a span of 16 bases. From germline, CDR1 is SGHDN and CDR2 FVKESK. CDR3 size: 17 residues. The CDR3 loop is CASSQGSDSKDNYGYTF. As DNA, the CDR3 is TGTGCCAGCAGCCAAGGTTCCGACAGCAAAGATAACTATGGCTACACCTTC.

The J gene is TRBJ1-1, the V gene TRBV5-1; D is undetermined. The CDR3 extends over 12 amino acids. The germline CDR1 and CDR2 sequences are SGHRS and YFSETQ. Trimming pared 8 bases from V and 0 bases from J, leaving 8 bases between. The CDR3 here is CASRSMNTEAFF. The CDR3 DNA reads TGCGCCAGTAGGAGCATGAACACTGAAGCTTTCTTT.

V and J are TRBV28 and TRBJ2-3, with D possibly being TRBD2 (5 bases). Trimming took 8 bases from V and 2 from J, leaving 11 bases between them. Germline lookup yields CDR1 MDHEN and CDR2 SYDVKM. This CDR3 has 13 residues. CDR3 sequence (DNA): TGTGCCAGCGGTCGCGGGTACACAGATACGCAGTATTTT. Translating it yields CASGRGYTDTQYF. The full variable domain, its missing parts supplied by reference TRBV28 and TRBJ2-3, is DVKVTQSSRYLVKRTGEKVFLECVQDMDHENMFWYRQDPGLGLRLIYFSYDVKMKEKGDIPEGYSVSREKKERFSLILESASTNQTSMYLCASGRGYTDTQYFGPGTRLTVL.

The chain links TRBV6-6 to TRBJ1-2; 11 bases align to TRBD1. V lost 5 bases, J lost 7 bases, and 9 bases stayed unmatched. Germline CDR1 MNHNY, CDR2 SVGAGI (reference sequence). This CDR3 contains 15 residues. CDR3 in amino acids: CASSQPGQGGGGYTF. DNA of the CDR3: TGTGCCAGCAGTCAACCGGGACAGGGGGGCGGTGGCTACACCTTC.

The chain joins TRBV6-5 to TRBJ2-7; possible D gene TRBD1, 6 bases. V was trimmed by 0 bases and J by 0 bases, leaving 9 bases between them. CDR1 is MNHEY and CDR2 is SVGAGI in the germline V gene. This CDR3 comprises 15 residues. The CDR3 bases are TGTGCCAGCAGTTACTCGGGGACACCCTCCTACGAGCAGTACTTC. Its protein is CASSYSGTPSYEQYF.

The chain carries TRBV19 and TRBJ2-5, with a possible D match to TRBD2 (6 bases). CDR1 LNHDA and CDR2 SQIVND come from the germline V gene (reference sequence). The CDR3 consists of 13 residues. The germline V and J ends were trimmed by 5 bases and 5 bases, with 12 bases remaining between them. The CDR3 here is CASSALASETQYF. In DNA, the CDR3 is TGTGCCAGTAGTGCTCTAGCGAGCGAGACCCAGTACTTC.